The entry below describes one T cell receptor (beta chain). Its antigen is currently not known. The sample holds no much larger clone one base away, and base qualities are not on file. This sample was included in a study of shared clonotypes between healthy human individuals (dated by TCRdb to about 2020). Study-level background: The cohort included three men and a couple of women between 18 and 49 years of age. Blood TCR repertoires of 5 or 6 healthy adults were deeply sequenced to estimate repertoire size and the extent of clonotype sharing between individuals. Per donor, leukapheresis produced somewhere between about 0.94 and 10 billion PBMCs. Different laboratories and diverse techniques were used to prepare libraries and sequence TCR repertoires, to increase sequencing depth and limit assay-specific biases. For each donor, CD4 naive and CD4 memory were each run on three plates, CD8 naive on two plates, and CD8 memory on one plate.

The donors were healthy, HIV-negative adults with no recently reported acute infections or vaccinations. Only Caucasian adults living in Nashville, Tennessee, USA were represented among the donors. CD4+ T cells were enriched through magnetic negative selection, after which naive cells were positively selected on CD45RA and the remaining negative fraction served as the memory subset. Blood was obtained by leukapheresis, after which PBMCs were separated by Ficoll-Histopaque density gradient centrifugation and cryopreserved in liquid nitrogen vapor phase. Purity and quantity of every magnetically sorted T cell population were checked by analytical flow cytometry. Genomic DNA was isolated from each sorted fraction and quantified by UV absorbance on a Nanodrop 2000c. The germline V gene (reference sequence) supplies CDR1 MNHNY and CDR2 SVGAGI. The CDR3 holds 13 amino acids from the cysteine to the phenylalanine. Only the CDR3 DNA is retained, 39 bases long and in frame from the first base. V is cut by 3 bases and J by 6 bases, and the space between the germline ends is 8 bases.

TCR CDR3 regions were amplified from genomic DNA by multiplex PCR using the deep immunoSEQ assay. Genomic DNA extracted from each cell subset was distributed evenly over all wells of several immunoSEQ 96-well plates, and each plate served as one replicate. Each replicate PCR for sorted subsets received about 200 ng genomic DNA, equal to roughly 30,000 T cell genomes. Purified libraries were measured with a Qubit 3.0 fluorometer, size-checked on a Bioanalyzer 2100, and measured again with the KAPA Library Quantification kit. Each immunoSEQ 96-well plate was sequenced on its own single-read 150-cycle Illumina NextSeq 550 flow cell. Processing in the source paper ran as follows. Because the immunoSEQ output included only junctional sequences and no quality scores, the filtering could not be the same as the filtering used for full-length reads. Sequences were annotated with PyIR, a Python wrapper for IgBLAST v1.9, using IMGT germline references to assign V/J genes and CDR3. Reads were filtered out if the reads had weak V/J assignments (E-value above 1e-6), no CDR3, stop codons, out-of-frame junctions, or ambiguous translated residues. V3J clonotypes were defined as sequences sharing an identical inferred V gene, J gene, and CDR3 amino acid sequence. To compute the percentage overlap between repertoires, the number of shared unique clonotypes was divided by the size of the smaller repertoire. Richness of each repertoire was evaluated using RTK rarefaction, the Chao1 estimator, and Recon v2.1 estimates of unobserved clonotypes. Generation probabilities for all TCRbeta clonotypes obtained by the gDNA method from a handful of donors were computed using OLGA. In its TCRdb copy, this immuneACCESS table keeps in-frame sequences only and misses some clones. Where compared with another copy, unresolved V genes explain less than half of these, and the others have no known cause. That table gives V, J and clone size, and the DNA gave D and trimming. The sample has 2,500,000 or so clones on record, 80% to 95% of them singletons. The ten largest clones represent 0.36% of the sample.

Study-wide findings and limitations: Even with the large sequencing depth, rarefaction of the sorted-subset datasets indicated that sequencing was incomplete. Based on pairwise subsampling, the degree of clonotype sharing among donors was expected to be affected by sequencing depth. Sampling was restricted to blood, and TCR repertoires in tissues likely differ from the TCR repertoires found in blood. Because the study included a small number of donors, the genetic and exposure-history diversity represented was limited. Larger estimated clonotype richness was generally found for naive subsets than for memory subsets. Compared with non-shared clonotypes, the clonotypes found in all four sorted-subset donors had higher generation probabilities. Across several donors, around 5% of naive CD4, 3.5% of naive CD8, around 2.1% of memory CD4, and roughly 0.4% of memory CD8 clonotypes were shared.

This clonotype was sampled from a man in his late teens or twenties in good health. Some clones in this sample may be carry-over from other donors' samples. The receptor chain draws on TRBV6-6 and TRBJ2-2; the D gene cannot be resolved reliably. The sample consisted of naive CD4+ T cells from PBMCs. The sample's cell subset or site, from its label and the paper: CD45RA+ positively selected. The DNA reads TGTGCCAGCAGTTATTACAGAGCCGGGGAGCTGTTTTTT. Its translation reads: CASSYYRAGELFF.